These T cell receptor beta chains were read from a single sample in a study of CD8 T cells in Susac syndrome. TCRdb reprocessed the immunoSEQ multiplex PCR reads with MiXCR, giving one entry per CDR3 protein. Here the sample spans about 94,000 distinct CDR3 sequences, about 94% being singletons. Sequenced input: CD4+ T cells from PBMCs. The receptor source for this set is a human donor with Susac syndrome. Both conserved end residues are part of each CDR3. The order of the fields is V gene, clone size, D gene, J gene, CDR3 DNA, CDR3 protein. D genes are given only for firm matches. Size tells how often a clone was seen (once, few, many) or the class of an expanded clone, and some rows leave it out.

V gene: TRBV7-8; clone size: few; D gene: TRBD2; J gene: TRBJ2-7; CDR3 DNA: TGTGCCAGTTCCCGGACTAGCGGGAGTTACGAGCAGTACTTC; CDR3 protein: CASSRTSGSYEQYF
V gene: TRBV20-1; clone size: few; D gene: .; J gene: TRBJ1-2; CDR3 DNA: TGCAGTGCTAGCTCGTACGGCTACACCTTC; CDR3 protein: CSASSYGYTF
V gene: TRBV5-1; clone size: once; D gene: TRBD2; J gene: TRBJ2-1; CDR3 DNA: TGCGCCAGCAGCCTCCGAACGACTAGCGGCAATGAGCAGTTCTTC; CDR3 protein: CASSLRTTSGNEQFF
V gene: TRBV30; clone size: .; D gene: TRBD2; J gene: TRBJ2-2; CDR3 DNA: TGTGCCTGGAGTCTACTAGCGGGGAGCACCGGGGAGCTGTTTTTT; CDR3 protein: CAWSLLAGSTGELFF
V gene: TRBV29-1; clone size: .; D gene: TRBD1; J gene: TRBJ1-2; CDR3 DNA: TGCAGCGTTGGGGGACAGGCCGAGGGTGGCTACACCTTC; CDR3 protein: CSVGGQAEGGYTF
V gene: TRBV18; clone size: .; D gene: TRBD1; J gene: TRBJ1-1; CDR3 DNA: TGTGCCAGCTCACCCTCGGGACAGGGGTTGGCTTTCTTT; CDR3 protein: CASSPSGQGLAFF
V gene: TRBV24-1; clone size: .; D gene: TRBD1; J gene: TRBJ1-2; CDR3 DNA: TGTGCCGCGCAACAGGGGGCAGGTGGCTACACCTTC; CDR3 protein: CAAQQGAGGYTF
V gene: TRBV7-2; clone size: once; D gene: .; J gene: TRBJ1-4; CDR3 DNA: TGTGCCAGCAGCCCTCAGACAGAAAATGAAAAACTGTTTTTT; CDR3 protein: CASSPQTENEKLFF
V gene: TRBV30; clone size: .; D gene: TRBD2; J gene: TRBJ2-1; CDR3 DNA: TGTGCCTGGAGTCAAGGCCTAGCGGACAATGAGCAGTTCTTC; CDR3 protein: CAWSQGLADNEQFF
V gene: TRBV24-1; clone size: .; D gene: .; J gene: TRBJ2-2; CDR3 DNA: TGTGCCACCAGATGGGAGGTTGACGGGGAGCTGTTTTTT; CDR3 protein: CATRWEVDGELFF
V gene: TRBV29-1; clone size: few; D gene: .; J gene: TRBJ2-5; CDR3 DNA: TGCAGCGTTGATGTCGAGACCCAGTACTTC; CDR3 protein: CSVDVETQYF
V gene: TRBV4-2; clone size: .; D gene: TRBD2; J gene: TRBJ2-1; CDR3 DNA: TGTGCCAGCAGCCCCGGGACTAGCGGGGGGGCGTGGAATGAGCAGTTCTTC; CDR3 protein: CASSPGTSGGAWNEQFF
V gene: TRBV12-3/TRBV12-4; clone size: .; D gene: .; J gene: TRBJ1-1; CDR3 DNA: TGTGCCAGCACCTCTAAGTTCGGGGCAGAAGCTTTCTTT; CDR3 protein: CASTSKFGAEAFF
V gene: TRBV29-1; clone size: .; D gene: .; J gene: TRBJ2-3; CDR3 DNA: TGCAGCGTTCGGGTGAGTGCCCAAGATACGCAGTATTTT; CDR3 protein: CSVRVSAQDTQYF
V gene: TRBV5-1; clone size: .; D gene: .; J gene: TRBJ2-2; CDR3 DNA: TGCGCCAGCAGCTTGGATCGGGCGCGCACCGGGGAGCTGTTTTTT; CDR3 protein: CASSLDRARTGELFF
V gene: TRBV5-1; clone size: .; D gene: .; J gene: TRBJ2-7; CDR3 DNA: TGCGCCAGCAGCTTCGGGGGCGCAGTCGAGCAGTACTTC; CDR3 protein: CASSFGGAVEQYF
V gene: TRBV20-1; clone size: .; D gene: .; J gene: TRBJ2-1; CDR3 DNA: TGCAGTGCTGGCCGAAGGGATGAGCAGTTCTTC; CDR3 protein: CSAGRRDEQFF
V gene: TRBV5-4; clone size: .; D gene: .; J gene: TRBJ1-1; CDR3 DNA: TGTGCCAGCAGCTCCCTCAGTCAGACAGCGTACGGGACTGAAGCTTTCTTT; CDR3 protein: CASSSLSQTAYGTEAFF
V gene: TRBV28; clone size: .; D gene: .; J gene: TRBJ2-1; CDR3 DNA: TGTGCCAGCAGTTTCACCATAACGTCCTACAATGAGCAGTTCTTC; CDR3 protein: CASSFTITSYNEQFF
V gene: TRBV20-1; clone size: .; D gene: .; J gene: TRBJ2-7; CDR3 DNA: TGCAGTGCTAGACTAGCGAAGGGCTACGAGCAGTACTTC; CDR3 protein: CSARLAKGYEQYF
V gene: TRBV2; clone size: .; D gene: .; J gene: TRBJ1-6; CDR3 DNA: TGTGCCAGCAGCGAGGGCTCAAGGTCCTATAATTCACCCCTCCACTTT; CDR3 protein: CASSEGSRSYNSPLHF
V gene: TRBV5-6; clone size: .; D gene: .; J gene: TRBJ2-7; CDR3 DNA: TGTGCCAGCAGCTTGGCGGCAGTTAGGAAGCAGTACTTC; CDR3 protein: CASSLAAVRKQYF
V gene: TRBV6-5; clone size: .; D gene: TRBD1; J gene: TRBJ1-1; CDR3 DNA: TGTGCCAGCAGTTACTCCTTGGACAGGGCGGCTGAAGCTTTCTTT; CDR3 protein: CASSYSLDRAAEAFF
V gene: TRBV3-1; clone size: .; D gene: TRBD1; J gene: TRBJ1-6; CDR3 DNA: TGTGCCAGCAGTCCAGACCCCAGGGGGAGGTCACCCCTCCACTTT; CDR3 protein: CASSPDPRGRSPLHF
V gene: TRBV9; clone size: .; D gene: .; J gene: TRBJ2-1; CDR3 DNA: TGTGCCAGCAGCGAGGGGGGCCTGGAGAATAATGAGCAGTTCTTC; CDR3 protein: CASSEGGLENNEQFF
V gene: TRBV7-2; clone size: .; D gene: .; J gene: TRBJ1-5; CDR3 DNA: TGTGCCAGCAGCCCACAGGGAGGGGGCAATCAGCCCCAGCATTTT; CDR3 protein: CASSPQGGGNQPQHF
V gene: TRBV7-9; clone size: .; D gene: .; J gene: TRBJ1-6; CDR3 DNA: TGTGCCAGCAGAGACTCGGGACACCATTCACCCCTCCACTTT; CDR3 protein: CASRDSGHHSPLHF
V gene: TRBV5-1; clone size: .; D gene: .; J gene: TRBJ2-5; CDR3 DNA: TGCGCCAGCCATATCCAGGGCCGAGAGACCCAGTACTTC; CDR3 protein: CASHIQGRETQYF
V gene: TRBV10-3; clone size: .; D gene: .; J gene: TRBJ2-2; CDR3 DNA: TGTGCCATCAGTGGCCCTGGGACCACCACCGGGGAGCTGTTTTTT; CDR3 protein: CAISGPGTTTGELFF
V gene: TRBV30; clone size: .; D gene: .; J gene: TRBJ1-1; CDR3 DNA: TGTGCCTGGACGATATCGGGGAACACTGAAGCTTTCTTT; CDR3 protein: CAWTISGNTEAFF